A selection of T cell receptor beta chains follows, all from one sample in a study of response to subunit inactivated influenza vaccine. Using its own MiXCR run on the RT-PCR reads, TCRdb lists one record per CDR3 protein. The data hold 450,000 to 600,000 distinct CDR3 sequences, with less than 8% observed a single time. Sample: PBMCs from blood, taken around 25 months after vaccination. The receptors come from a man between 50 and 75 years old who received an inactivated influenza vaccine. Both conserved end residues are part of each CDR3.

>TRBV21-1
CATGVGPYTPDTQYF
>TRBV28
CASRSRGGRLYEQYF
>TRBV5-1
CASNSIATVQHF
>TRBV28
CASRPGTDSTYNEQFF
>TRBV5-5
CASSVAGNYNEQFF
>TRBV20-1
CSARDSGGGFYEQYF
>TRBV5-4
CASSATGAGANVLTF
>TRBV7-2
CASSPVTGKNTEAFF
>TRBV3-1
CASSQKFSAGSYEQYF
>TRBV11-3
CASSTGVEQFF
>TRBV20-1
CSAHTGTGRWATNEKLFF
>TRBV6-1
CASSRSPGLAGTDTQYF
>TRBV12-3/TRBV12-4
CASSLDPENYGYTF
>TRBV24-1
CATSDRGLAGESDTQYF
>TRBV11-1
CASSQSGTSGTSTDTQYF
>TRBV4-2
CASSQKGQGNEKLFF
>TRBV29-1
CSGQGQGRTEAFF
>TRBV20-1
CSALTPGAGYTF
>TRBV25-1
CASSEQGSYNSPLHF
>TRBV12-3/TRBV12-4
CASSFSGLGEQYF
>TRBV6-4
CASRQPGGFGYTF
>TRBV6-5
CASSYSRDSNQPQHF
>TRBV9
CASSAGTVADNEKLFF
>TRBV5-1
CASRTGFAYEQYF
>TRBV4-3
CASSQDRRAWGYGYTF
>TRBV27
CASSTNIAGGPNYNEQFF
>TRBV5-1
CASSPQGPKNTGELFF
>TRBV4-2
CASSPGGGRPDTQYF
>TRBV20-1
CSAQPGRTNSYEQYF